Presented here are 20 T cell receptor beta chains from one specimen sequenced in a study of blood T cell repertoires in COVID-19. Clones were sequenced by immunoSEQ multiplex PCR, and TCRdb holds only the in-frame ones, with some missing. The data contain nearly 50,000 clones, around 86% of them singletons. The sequenced material came from peripheral blood. The receptor set was obtained from a woman in her sixties with acute or convalescent COVID-19.

The chain joins TRBV7-2 to TRBJ2-7, with 9 bases identical to TRBD2. Germline-derived CDR1 and CDR2 are SGHTA and FQGNSA. The V gene end was trimmed by 3 bases and the J gene end by 3 bases; junction bases not matched to a gene: 15. This CDR3 is built from 18 residues. CDR3 DNA: TGTGCCAGCAGCTTTTACCTAGCTAGCGGGGAGACGTACTACGAGCAGTACTTC. Translation gives CASSFYLASGETYYEQYF.

In nucleotides, the CDR3 is TGTGCCAGTTGTAGTTGGGGGGATCCTGGAAACACCATATATTTT. Translation gives CASCSWGDPGNTIYF. The chain joins TRBV28 to TRBJ1-3; TRBD1 might be the D (5 bases). V was cut by 9 bases and J by 2 bases, with 17 bases left in between. CDR1 and CDR2 from the germline V gene are MDHEN and SYDVKM. The CDR3 runs to 15 residues.

V gene TRBV4-1 combines with J gene TRBJ2-1; TRBD2 matches 15 bases. The junction had 14 bases not matched to a gene; V was cut back by 3 bases and J by 8 bases. The CDR3 runs to 19 residues. Germline CDR1 and CDR2: MGHRA and YSYEKL. The CDR3 region has the DNA TGCGCCAGCAGCCACCTGAGGAGAGGACTAGCGGGGGGGCAAGATGAGCAGTTCTTC. Amino acid sequence: CASSHLRRGLAGGQDEQFF.

The V and J genes are TRBV6-6 and TRBJ2-1; TRBD1 is a possible D gene (6 bases). Per germline, CDR1 MNHNY and CDR2 SVGAGI (reference sequence). The CDR3 length is 14 residues. V dropped 5 bases and J dropped 8 bases, with 16 bases sitting between them. The CDR3 region has the DNA TGTGCCAGCAGTCGATTCCGGGACACGGATGAGCAGTTCTTC. Protein: CASSRFRDTDEQFF.

The V call is TRBV7-2, the J call TRBJ2-7; 12 nucleotides match TRBD2. Germline-derived CDR1 and CDR2 are SGHTA and FQGNSA. V trimming: 5 bases; J trimming: 6 bases; junction bases outside the gene matches: 2. This CDR3 spans 13 amino acids. CDR3 in DNA: TGTGCCAGCAGCGTGGGACTAGCGGGCGAGCAGTACTTC. It yields the protein CASSVGLAGEQYF.

V and J are TRBV15 and TRBJ2-5; the match to TRBD2 covers 9 bases. In germline, CDR1 is LNHNV, CDR2 YYDKDF (reference sequence). The CDR3 loop spans 18 amino acids. The V and J ends lost 1 base and 0 bases, in that order; junction bases with no gene match: 9. The CDR3 nucleotides read TGTGCCACCAGCAGAGGGTTAGGGCTAGCGGGGTACCAAGAGACCCAGTACTTC. The encoded protein is CATSRGLGLAGYQETQYF.

The chain is built from TRBV2 and TRBJ2-3; possible D gene TRBD2, 6 bases. Germline V gene lookup returns CDR1 SNHLY and CDR2 FYNNEI. Trimming stripped 6 bases from V and 7 bases from J, with 17 bases between. This CDR3 spans 14 amino acids. Here the CDR3 DNA reads TGTGCCAGCAGCGACGGGACCCGCGGGAATACGCAGTATTTT. Its protein is CASSDGTRGNTQYF.

The chain links TRBV30 to TRBJ1-4, with 8 bases fitting TRBD1. The V segment lost 5 bases and the J segment 4 bases; nucleotides outside the gene matches: 3. Per the germline V gene, CDR1 is GTSNPN and CDR2 is SVGIG (reference sequence). The CDR3 sequence is 13 residues long. CDR3 coding DNA: TGTGCCTGGGCAGGGGGCTTTAATGAAAAACTGTTTTTT. This encodes CAWAGGFNEKLFF.

The chain has TRBV6-6 and TRBJ1-2, with 7 bases aligning to TRBD1. The trim removed 7 bases at V and 2 bases at J, leaving 4 bases unmatched. The CDR3 length is 13 residues. The V gene's germline CDR1 is MNHNY and CDR2 SVGAGI (reference sequence). CDR3 coding DNA: TGTGCCAGCATTAAGACAGGGAACTATGGCTACACCTTC. It yields the protein CASIKTGNYGYTF.

There are a few counts of this clone. The chain recombines TRBV7-2 with TRBJ1-1; D is unclear. The CDR3 runs 14 residues. Between the trimmed V and J ends, which lost 4 bases and 5 bases, there was a span of 14 bases. CDR1 and CDR2 from the germline V gene are SGHTA and FQGNSA. Here the CDR3 DNA reads TGTGCCAGCAGCTGGTCAGTGGGGAGGACTGAAGCTTTCTTT. Protein: CASSWSVGRTEAFF. Drawing the rest from reference TRBV7-2 and TRBJ1-1, the complete variable domain is GAGVSQSPSNKVTEKGKDVELRCDPISGHTALYWYRQSLGQGLEFLIYFQGNSAPDKSGLPSDRFSAERTGGSVSTLTIQRTQQEDSAVYLCASSWSVGRTEAFFGQGTRLTVV.

The gene calls are TRBV19 and TRBJ1-6, with 8 positions matching TRBD1. This CDR3 has 14 amino acids. The germline CDR1 and CDR2 sequences are LNHDA and SQIVND (reference sequence). With 6 bases clipped from V and 6 bases from J, the junction kept 4 bases outside the gene matches. CDR3 DNA sequence: TGTGCCAGTAGCCCGGACAGGGTTAATTCACCCCTCCACTTT. This encodes CASSPDRVNSPLHF. Full variable domain (missing parts from reference TRBV19 and TRBJ1-6): DGGITQSPKYLFRKEGQNVTLSCEQNLNHDAMYWYRQDPGQGLRLIYYSQIVNDFQKGDIAEGYSVSREKKESFPLTVTSAQKNPTAFYLCASSPDRVNSPLHFGNGTRLTVT.

This chain connects TRBV2 to TRBJ1-4, with D maybe TRBD1 (5 bases). CDR1 and CDR2 (germline): SNHLY, FYNNEI. With 6 bases removed from V and 0 bases from J, the gap between germline ends came to 8 bases. The CDR3 is made up of 14 amino acids. CDR3 bases: TGTGCCAGCAGGGGGGGGACAACTAATGAAAAACTGTTTTTT. It codes for CASRGGTTNEKLFF.

This clone occurred once. CDR3 residues: CASRGLPNTGELFF. The DNA for the CDR3 is TGTGCCAGCCGAGGACTCCCGAACACCGGGGAGCTGTTTTTT. This chain links TRBV7-9 with TRBJ2-2, with D possibly TRBD2 on 5 matching bases. The CDR3 length is 14 residues. Between the trimmed V and J ends, which lost 8 bases and 0 bases, there was a span of 10 bases. The germline gives CDR1 SEHNR, CDR2 FQNEAQ (reference sequence).

The chain has TRBV11-3 and TRBJ2-4; possibly TRBD2 for D (5 bases). Germline V gene data show CDR1 as SGHNT and CDR2 as YENEEA. The V and J ends lost 4 bases and 8 bases respectively, with 12 bases between them. This CDR3 has 13 residues. The chain's CDR3 is CASSYTSEDIQYF. The CDR3 DNA sequence: TGTGCCAGCAGCTATACTAGTGAAGACATTCAGTACTTC.

The V and J genes are TRBV28 and TRBJ1-4, with D possibly being TRBD1 (6 bases). Germline V CDR1 and CDR2: MDHEN, SYDVKM. V was shortened by 6 bases and J by 6 bases, with 14 bases between the two germline ends. The CDR3 loop spans 14 amino acids. CDR3 coding DNA: TGTGCCAGCAGCCTTAGGGGGGGAGATGAAAAACTGTTTTTT. Residues: CASSLRGGDEKLFF. Together with reference TRBV28 and TRBJ1-4, the CDR3 gives the full variable domain: DVKVTQSSRYLVKRTGEKVFLECVQDMDHENMFWYRQDPGLGLRLIYFSYDVKMKEKGDIPEGYSVSREKKERFSLILESASTNQTSMYLCASSLRGGDEKLFFGSGTQLSVL.

The V gene is TRBV5-4, the J gene TRBJ2-7; TRBD2 agrees at 9 bases. V gave up 1 base and J gave up 5 bases; unmatched junction bases: 10. This CDR3 is 16 amino acids long. Germline V gene data show CDR1 as SGHNT and CDR2 as YYREEE (reference sequence). In DNA form, the CDR3 reads TGTGCCAGCAGCTTGCTGACTAGCGGACCCCTGGACGAGCAGTACTTC. This codes for CASSLLTSGPLDEQYF.

Remarks on this clone: One junction end does not reproduce the germline sequence, and a read error may be involved. The V call is TRBV24-1, the J call TRBJ2-3; a weak D match, TRBD1 (6 bases). The CDR3 is made up of 14 amino acids. Looked up from germline, CDR1 is KGHDR and CDR2 is SFDVKD. This CDR3 is CATREQGFADTQYF. The CDR3 nucleotides are TGTGCCACCCGTGAACAGGGTTTCGCAGATACGCAGTATTTT.

The chain couples TRBV5-4 to TRBJ2-6; no clear D. V was cut by 0 bases and J by 2 bases, with 9 bases left in between. This CDR3 contains 16 residues. Germline CDR1 is SGHNT and CDR2 is YYREEE (reference sequence). The CDR3 sequence is CASSLDRNPGANVLTF. In DNA form, the CDR3 reads TGTGCCAGCAGCTTGGACAGAAACCCTGGGGCCAACGTCCTGACTTTC.

The genes are TRBV18 and TRBJ2-5, with 7 positions matching TRBD1. The CDR3 is made up of 17 amino acids. Germline values: CDR1 KGHSH, CDR2 LQKENI. The trim removed 3 bases at V and 2 bases at J, leaving 12 bases unmatched. The CDR3 DNA follows: TGTGCCAGCTCACCGGTTCAAGGGGGCGCTCAACAAGAGACCCAGTACTTC. Its protein is CASSPVQGGAQQETQYF.

J is TRBJ1-2 and V is TRBV2, with 9 positions matching TRBD1. Unmatched junction bases numbered 4, after V lost 3 bases and J lost 5 bases. From germline, CDR1 is SNHLY and CDR2 FYNNEI. The CDR3 spans 14 residues. CDR3 sequence reads: CASSEGQGWYGYTF. In nucleotides, the CDR3 is TGTGCCAGCAGTGAGGGACAGGGATGGTATGGCTACACCTTC.